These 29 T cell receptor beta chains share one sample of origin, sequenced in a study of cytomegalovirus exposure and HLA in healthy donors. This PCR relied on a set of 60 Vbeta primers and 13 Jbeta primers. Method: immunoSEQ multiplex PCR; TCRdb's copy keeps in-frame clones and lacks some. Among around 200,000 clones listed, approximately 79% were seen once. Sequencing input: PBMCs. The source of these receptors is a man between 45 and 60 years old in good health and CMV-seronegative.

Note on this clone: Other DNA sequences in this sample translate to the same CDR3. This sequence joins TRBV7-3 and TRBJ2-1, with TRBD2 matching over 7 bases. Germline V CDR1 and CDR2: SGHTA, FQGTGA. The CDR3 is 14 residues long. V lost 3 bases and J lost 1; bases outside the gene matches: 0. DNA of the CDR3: TGTGCCAGCAGCTTGGGGGGGTCCTACAATGAGCAGTTCTTC. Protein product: CASSLGGSYNEQFF.

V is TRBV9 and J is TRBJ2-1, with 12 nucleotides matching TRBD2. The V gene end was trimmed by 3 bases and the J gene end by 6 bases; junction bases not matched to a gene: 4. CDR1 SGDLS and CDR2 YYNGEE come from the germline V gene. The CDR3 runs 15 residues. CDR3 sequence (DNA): TGTGCCAGCAGCGAGACTAGCGGGAGTGGCAATGAGCAGTTCTTC. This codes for CASSETSGSGNEQFF.

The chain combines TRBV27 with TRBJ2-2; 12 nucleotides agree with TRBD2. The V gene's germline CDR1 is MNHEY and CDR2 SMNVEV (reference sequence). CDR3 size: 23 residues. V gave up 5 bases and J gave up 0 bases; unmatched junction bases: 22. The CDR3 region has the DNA TGTGCCAGCAGTGCCCCCTTGACATCTCGGCCGGGACTAGCGGGTCCGAACACCGGGGAGCTGTTTTTT. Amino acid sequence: CASSAPLTSRPGLAGPNTGELFF.

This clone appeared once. The CDR3 loop is CASSGTATSGNTIYF. CDR3 sequence (DNA): TGTGCCAGCTCAGGAACAGCTACCTCTGGAAACACCATATATTTT. The V and J genes are TRBV18 and TRBJ1-3; no firm D call. The CDR3 extends over 15 amino acids. Germline assignment: CDR1 KGHSH and CDR2 LQKENI. The V gene lost 5 bases and the J gene lost 0 bases, with 11 bases spanning the gap.

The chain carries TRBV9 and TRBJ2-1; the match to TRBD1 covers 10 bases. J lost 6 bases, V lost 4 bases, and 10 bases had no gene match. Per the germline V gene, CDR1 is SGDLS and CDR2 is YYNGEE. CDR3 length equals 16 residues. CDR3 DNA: TGTGCCAGCAGCAACCGACAGGGGGCGGGAAGCAATGAGCAGTTCTTC. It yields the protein CASSNRQGAGSNEQFF.

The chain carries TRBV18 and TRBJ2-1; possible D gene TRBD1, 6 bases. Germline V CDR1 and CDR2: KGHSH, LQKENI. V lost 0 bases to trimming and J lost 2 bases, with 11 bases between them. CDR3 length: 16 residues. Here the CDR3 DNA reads TGTGCCAGCTCACCACCGTCGGCAGGGGCCTACAATGAGCAGTTCTTC. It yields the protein CASSPPSAGAYNEQFF.

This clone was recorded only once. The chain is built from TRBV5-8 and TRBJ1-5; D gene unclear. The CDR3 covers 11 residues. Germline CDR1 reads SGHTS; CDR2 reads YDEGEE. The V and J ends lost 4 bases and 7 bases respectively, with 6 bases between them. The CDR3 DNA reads TGTGCCAGCAGCCAGGAACAGCCCCAGCATTTT. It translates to CASSQEQPQHF.

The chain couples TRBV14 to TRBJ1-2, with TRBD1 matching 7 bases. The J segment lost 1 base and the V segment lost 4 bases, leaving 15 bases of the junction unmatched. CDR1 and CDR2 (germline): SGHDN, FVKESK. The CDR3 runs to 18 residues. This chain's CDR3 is CASSPRQGTVVLNYGYTF. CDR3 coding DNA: TGTGCCAGCAGCCCCAGACAGGGTACGGTCGTTCTTAACTATGGCTACACCTTC.

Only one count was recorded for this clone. CDR3 sequence: CASSLRDYSYEQYF. CDR3 nucleotide sequence: TGCGCCAGCAGCCTACGGGACTACTCCTACGAGCAGTACTTC. V is TRBV4-1 and J is TRBJ2-7; the match to TRBD2 covers 7 bases. V lost 4 bases to trimming and J lost 0 bases; unmatched junction nucleotides: 3. This CDR3 spans 14 amino acids. CDR1 and CDR2 from the germline V gene are MGHRA and YSYEKL.

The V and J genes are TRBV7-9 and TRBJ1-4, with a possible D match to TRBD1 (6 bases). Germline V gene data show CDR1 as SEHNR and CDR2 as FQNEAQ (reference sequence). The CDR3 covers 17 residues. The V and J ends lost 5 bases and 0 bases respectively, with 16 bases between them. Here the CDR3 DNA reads TGTGCCAGCAGCGCCAGTGGGACAACCGCAACTAATGAAAAACTGTTTTTT. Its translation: CASSASGTTATNEKLFF.

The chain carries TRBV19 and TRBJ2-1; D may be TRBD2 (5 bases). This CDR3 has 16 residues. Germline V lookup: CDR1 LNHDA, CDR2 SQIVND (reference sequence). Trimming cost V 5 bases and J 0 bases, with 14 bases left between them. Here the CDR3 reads CASSALVALSYNEQFF. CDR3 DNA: TGTGCCAGTAGTGCCCTGGTAGCGCTCTCCTACAATGAGCAGTTCTTC.

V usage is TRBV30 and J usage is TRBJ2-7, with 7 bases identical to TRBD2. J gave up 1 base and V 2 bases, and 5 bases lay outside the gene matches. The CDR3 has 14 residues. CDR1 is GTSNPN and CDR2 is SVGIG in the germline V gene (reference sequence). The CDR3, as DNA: TGTGCCTGGAGTAGAAGCGGGACTTCCTACGAGCAGTACTTC. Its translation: CAWSRSGTSYEQYF. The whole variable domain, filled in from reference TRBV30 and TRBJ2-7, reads SQTIHQWPATLVQPVGSPLSLECTVEGTSNPNLYWYRQAAGRGLQLLFYSVGIGQISSEVPQNLSASRPQDRQFILSSKKLLLSDSGFYLCAWSRSGTSYEQYFGPGTRLTVT.

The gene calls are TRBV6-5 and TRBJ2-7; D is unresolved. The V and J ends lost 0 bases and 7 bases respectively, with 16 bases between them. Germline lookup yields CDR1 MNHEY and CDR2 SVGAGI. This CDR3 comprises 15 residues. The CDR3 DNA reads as TGTGCCAGCAGTTACTCCAGTCTAGGCCCCGGGGAGCAGTACTTC. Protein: CASSYSSLGPGEQYF.

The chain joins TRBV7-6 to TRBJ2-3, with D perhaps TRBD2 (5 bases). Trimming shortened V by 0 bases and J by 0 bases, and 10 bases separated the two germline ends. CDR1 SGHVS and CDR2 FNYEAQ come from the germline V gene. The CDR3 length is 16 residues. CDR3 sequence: CASSLAGEVSTDTQYF. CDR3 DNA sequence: TGTGCCAGCAGCTTAGCGGGAGAGGTTAGCACAGATACGCAGTATTTT.

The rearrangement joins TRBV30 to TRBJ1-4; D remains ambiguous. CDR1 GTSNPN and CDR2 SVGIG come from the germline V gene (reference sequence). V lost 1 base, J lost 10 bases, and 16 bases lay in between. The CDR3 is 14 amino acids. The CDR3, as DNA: TGTGCCTGGAGTGAAACTGTCGCGGGAGCAAAACTGTTTTTT. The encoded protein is CAWSETVAGAKLFF. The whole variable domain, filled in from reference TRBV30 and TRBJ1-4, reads SQTIHQWPATLVQPVGSPLSLECTVEGTSNPNLYWYRQAAGRGLQLLFYSVGIGQISSEVPQNLSASRPQDRQFILSSKKLLLSDSGFYLCAWSETVAGAKLFFGSGTQLSVL.

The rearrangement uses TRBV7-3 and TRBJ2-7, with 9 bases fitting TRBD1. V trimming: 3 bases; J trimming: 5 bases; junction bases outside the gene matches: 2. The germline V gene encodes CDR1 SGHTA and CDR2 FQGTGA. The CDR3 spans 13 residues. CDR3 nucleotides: TGTGCCAGCAGCTTCCGGACAGGGGACGAGCAGTACTTC. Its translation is CASSFRTGDEQYF.

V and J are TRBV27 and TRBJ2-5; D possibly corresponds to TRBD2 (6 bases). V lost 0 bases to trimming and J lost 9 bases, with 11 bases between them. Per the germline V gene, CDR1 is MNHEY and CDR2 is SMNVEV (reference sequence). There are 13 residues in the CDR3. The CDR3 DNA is TGTGCCAGCAGTTTATCTAGCTGGGAGGCCCAGTACTTC. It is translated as CASSLSSWEAQYF.

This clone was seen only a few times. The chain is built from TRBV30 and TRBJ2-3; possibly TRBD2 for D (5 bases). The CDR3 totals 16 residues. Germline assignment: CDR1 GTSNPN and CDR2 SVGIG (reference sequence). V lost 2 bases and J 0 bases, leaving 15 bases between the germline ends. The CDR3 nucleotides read TGTGCCTGGAGTCTGGCTGGAGCGGCGAGCACAGATACGCAGTATTTT. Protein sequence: CAWSLAGAASTDTQYF.

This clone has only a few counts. For the CDR3, the DNA is TGCGCCAGCAGCCAAATTTACGCGGGAGAAGAGACCCAGTACTTC. Translating gives CASSQIYAGEETQYF. The chain uses TRBV4-1 and TRBJ2-5, with 7 bases matching TRBD2. Germline CDR1 is MGHRA and CDR2 is YSYEKL. This CDR3 has 15 residues. The V segment lost 2 bases and the J segment 3 bases; nucleotides outside the gene matches: 6.

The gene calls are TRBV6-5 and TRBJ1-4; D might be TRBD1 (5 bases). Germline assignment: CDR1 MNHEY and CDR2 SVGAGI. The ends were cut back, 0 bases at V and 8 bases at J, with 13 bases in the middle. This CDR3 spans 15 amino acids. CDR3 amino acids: CASSYSRRGGEKLFF. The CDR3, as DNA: TGTGCCAGCAGTTACTCGAGAAGGGGTGGAGAAAAACTGTTTTTT.

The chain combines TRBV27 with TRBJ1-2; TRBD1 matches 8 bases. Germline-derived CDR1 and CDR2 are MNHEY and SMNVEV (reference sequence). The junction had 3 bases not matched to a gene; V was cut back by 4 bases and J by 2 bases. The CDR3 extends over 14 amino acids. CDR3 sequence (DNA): TGTGCCAGCAGTTCGCGACAGGGGAACTATGGCTACACCTTC. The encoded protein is CASSSRQGNYGYTF.

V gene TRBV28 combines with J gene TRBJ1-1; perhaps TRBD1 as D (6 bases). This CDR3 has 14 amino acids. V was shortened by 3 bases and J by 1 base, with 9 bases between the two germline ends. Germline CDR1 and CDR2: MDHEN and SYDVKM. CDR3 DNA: TGTGCCAGCAGTTTTCAGGGGAGGAACACTGAAGCTTTCTTT. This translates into CASSFQGRNTEAFF.

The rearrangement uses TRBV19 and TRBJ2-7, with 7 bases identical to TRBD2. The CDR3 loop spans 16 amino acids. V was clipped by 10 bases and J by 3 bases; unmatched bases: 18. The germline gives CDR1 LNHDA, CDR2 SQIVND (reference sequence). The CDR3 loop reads CATQRSGGSRHYEQYF. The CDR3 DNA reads TGTGCCACCCAACGCTCGGGCGGGAGCCGACACTACGAGCAGTACTTC.

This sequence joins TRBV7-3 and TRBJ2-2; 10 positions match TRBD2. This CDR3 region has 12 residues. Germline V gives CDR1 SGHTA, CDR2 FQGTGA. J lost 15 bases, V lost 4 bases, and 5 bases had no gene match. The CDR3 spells CASSSGTSALFF. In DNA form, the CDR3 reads TGTGCCAGCAGCTCCGGGACTAGCGCGTTGTTTTTT. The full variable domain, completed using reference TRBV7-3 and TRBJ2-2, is GAGVSQTPSNKVTEKGKYVELRCDPISGHTALYWYRQSLGQGPEFLIYFQGTGAADDSGLPNDRFFAVRPEGSVSTLKIQRTERGDSAVYLCASSSGTSALFFGEGSRLTVL.

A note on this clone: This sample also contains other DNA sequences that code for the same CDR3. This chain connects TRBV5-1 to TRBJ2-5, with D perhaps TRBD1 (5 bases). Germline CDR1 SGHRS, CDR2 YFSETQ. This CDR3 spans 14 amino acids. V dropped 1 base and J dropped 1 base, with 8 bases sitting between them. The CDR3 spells CASSLRTGQETQYF. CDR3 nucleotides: TGCGCCAGCAGCTTGAGAACAGGCCAAGAGACCCAGTACTTC.

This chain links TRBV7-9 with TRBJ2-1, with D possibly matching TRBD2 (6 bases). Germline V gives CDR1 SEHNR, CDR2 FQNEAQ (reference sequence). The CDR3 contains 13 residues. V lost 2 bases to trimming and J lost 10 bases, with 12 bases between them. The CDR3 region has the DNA TGTGCCAGCAGCTTACGAGGAGGGGACGAGCAGTTCTTC. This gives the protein CASSLRGGDEQFF. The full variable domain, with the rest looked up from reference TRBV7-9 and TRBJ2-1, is DTGVSQNPRHKITKRGQNVTFRCDPISEHNRLYWYRQTLGQGPEFLTYFQNEAQLEKSRLLSDRFSAERPKGSFSTLEIQRTEQGDSAMYLCASSLRGGDEQFFGPGTRLTVL.

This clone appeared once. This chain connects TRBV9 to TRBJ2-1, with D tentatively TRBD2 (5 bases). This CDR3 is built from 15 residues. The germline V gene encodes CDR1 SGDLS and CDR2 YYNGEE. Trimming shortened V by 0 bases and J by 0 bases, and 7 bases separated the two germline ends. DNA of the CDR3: TGTGCCAGCAGCGTAGAGGGAGACTCCTACAATGAGCAGTTCTTC. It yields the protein CASSVEGDSYNEQFF.

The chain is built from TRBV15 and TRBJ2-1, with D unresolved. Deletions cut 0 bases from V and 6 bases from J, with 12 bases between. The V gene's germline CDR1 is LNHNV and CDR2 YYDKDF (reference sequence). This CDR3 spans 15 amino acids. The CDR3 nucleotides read TGTGCCACCAGCAGAGATCGAATAGCCGGCAATGAGCAGTTCTTC. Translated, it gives CATSRDRIAGNEQFF. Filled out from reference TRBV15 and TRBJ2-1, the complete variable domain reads DAMVIQNPRYQVTQFGKPVTLSCSQTLNHNVMYWYQQKSSQAPKLLFHYYDKDFNNEADTPDNFQSRRPNTSFCFLDIRSPGLGDTAMYLCATSRDRIAGNEQFFGPGTRLTVL.

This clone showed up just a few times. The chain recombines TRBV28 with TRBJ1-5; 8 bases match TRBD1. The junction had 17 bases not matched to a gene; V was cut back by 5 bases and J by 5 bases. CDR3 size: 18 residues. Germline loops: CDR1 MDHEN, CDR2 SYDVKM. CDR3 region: CASSPLLDRGGLHQPQHF. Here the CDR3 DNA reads TGTGCCAGCAGTCCACTGCTCGACAGGGGCGGCTTGCATCAGCCCCAGCATTTT.